This entry lists 3 T cell receptor beta chains sequenced from one sample in a study of shared clonotypes between healthy human individuals (TCRdb year 2020). Libraries were built with the immunoSEQ multiplex PCR assay. TCRdb mirrors the immuneACCESS table, restricted to in-frame sequences. Some clones are absent from its copies; in checked studies, under half trace to an unresolved V gene, and the reason for the others is unknown. This sample is represented by some 1 million clones; around 74% of them were singletons. Clones ranked in the top ten supply 1.4% to 1.5% of the sample. Sequenced input: memory CD4+ T cells sorted from blood. Taken with the paper, the label for cell subset or site translates to: CD45RA-negative fraction. The receptor source for this set is a man aged 18 to 29 in good health.

This sequence joins TRBV7-9 and TRBJ2-2, with D perhaps matching TRBD2 (5 bases). The V end lost 5 bases, the J end lost 7 bases, and 11 bases lay between the germline ends. Germline V CDR1 and CDR2: SEHNR, FQNEAQ (reference sequence). This CDR3 has 13 residues. CDR3: CASSPNSGGELFF. CDR3 DNA sequence: TGTGCCAGCAGCCCTAACAGCGGCGGGGAGCTGTTTTTT.

This clone has more than one count but fewer than ten. The CDR3 region is CSGLAEETQYF. The CDR3, as DNA: TGCAGTGGTCTAGCGGAAGAGACCCAGTACTTC. This chain joins TRBV20-1 and TRBJ2-5, with 7 bases that match TRBD2. Germline V gene sequence: CDR1 DFQATT, CDR2 SNEGSKA (reference sequence). The CDR3 loop spans 11 amino acids. Trimming cost V 7 bases and J 3 bases; bases outside gene matches: 2.

The J gene is TRBJ2-5, the V gene TRBV7-9, with no clear D. V was shortened by 6 bases and J by 5 bases, with 19 bases between the two germline ends. CDR1 is SEHNR, CDR2 FQNEAQ, per germline (reference sequence). This CDR3 is built from 15 residues. CDR3 sequence: CASSLRAGGVETQYF. In nucleotides, the CDR3 is TGTGCCAGCAGTCTACGGGCAGGCGGTGTGGAGACCCAGTACTTC.